Listed here are 32 T cell receptor beta chains from one sample, sequenced in a study of spatial heterogeneity in lung cancer. Time point here: sample taken at primary tumor resection. TCRdb used MiXCR to reprocess the 5' RACE reads, holding one entry per CDR3 protein. In the table there are around 8,600 distinct CDR3 sequences, less than 8.5% of which are singletons. Overall study results and limits: Tumors with more nonsynonymous mutations had more expanded intratumoral alpha and beta TCRs.

These receptors lack a known antigen. The sequencing here drew on lung tumor tissue, taken at surgery. The receptors here all came from a female donor with early-stage non-small cell lung cancer.

This clonotype was picked up many times. This beta chain is off target for a library built for alpha chains, so its abundance means little. The V call is TRBV10-3, the J call TRBJ1-2; D possibly corresponds to TRBD1 (5 bases). The CDR3 runs 13 residues. V lost 4 bases, J lost 2 bases, and 8 bases lay in between. Looked up from germline, CDR1 is ENHRY and CDR2 is SYGVKD. The CDR3 protein is CAISGDRNYGYTF. As DNA, the CDR3 is TGTGCCATCAGTGGAGACAGAAACTATGGCTACACCTTC.

This clonotype was seen repeatedly, ten times or more. Within a library made for alpha chains, this beta chain is off target, and its count is uninformative. The V call is TRBV7-9, the J call TRBJ2-5; perhaps D is TRBD1 or TRBD2 (6 bases each). Germline V gives CDR1 SEHNR, CDR2 FQNEAQ (reference sequence). The V end was cut by 7 bases, the J end by 5 bases, with 11 bases between. The CDR3 runs to 12 residues. CDR3 bases: TGTGCCAGCAAAACAGGGAGGGAGACCCAGTACTTC. Amino acid sequence: CASKTGRETQYF.

This clonotype has a count of ten or more. This beta chain is a stray sequence in a library constructed for alpha chains; its clone size is not meaningful. The chain couples TRBV18 to TRBJ2-2, with D unclear. Trimming shortened V by 0 bases and J by 4 bases, and 15 bases separated the two germline ends. From germline, CDR1 is KGHSH and CDR2 LQKENI. The CDR3 consists of 17 residues. CDR3 sequence: CASSPPVSASSTGELFF. CDR3 bases: TGTGCCAGCTCACCACCGGTCAGCGCCTCGTCCACCGGGGAGCTGTTTTTT.

In its sample, this clonotype is medium-sized. This beta chain was picked up by a library intended for alpha chains and is off target, so its count carries little meaning. The chain joins TRBV30 to TRBJ2-7; no clear D gene. This CDR3 is built from 13 residues. CDR1 and CDR2 (germline): GTSNPN, SVGIG (reference sequence). Trimming removed 2 bases from V and 0 bases from J, with 8 bases in between. CDR3 nucleotide sequence: TGTGCCTGGAGTCCAGGCAGCTCCTACGAGCAGTACTTC. It yields the protein CAWSPGSSYEQYF.

Many counts were recorded for this clonotype. Because the library targeted alpha chains, this beta chain is an off-target read whose size means little. This chain joins TRBV25-1 and TRBJ1-5; tentatively, D is TRBD1 (5 bases). V gave up 4 bases and J gave up 7 bases, with 14 bases separating them. This CDR3 spans 14 amino acids. Per germline, CDR1 MGHDK and CDR2 SYGVNS. CDR3 nucleotide sequence: TGTGCCAGCAGTGGGGCCTGGGGGGACCAGCCCCAGCATTTT. It is translated as CASSGAWGDQPQHF.

This clonotype has at least ten counts. Because this beta chain is a stray read in a library intended to capture alpha chains, its abundance should not be given much weight. This sequence joins TRBV18 and TRBJ2-5, with D uncertain. The germline V gene has CDR1 KGHSH and CDR2 LQKENI. V gave up 2 bases and J gave up 1 base, with 8 bases separating them. The length of the CDR3 is 14 residues. CDR3 coding DNA: TGTGCCAGCTCACCAAGGACGGCCCAAGAGACCCAGTACTTC. This gives the protein CASSPRTAQETQYF.

This clonotype is classed as medium-sized. Since the library was made to target alpha chains, this beta chain is a stray read and its abundance is not meaningful. The chain recombines TRBV5-1 with TRBJ2-5, with TRBD1 matching 7 bases. Germline V CDR1 and CDR2: SGHRS, YFSETQ. This CDR3 has 14 residues. V was pared by 4 bases and J by 2 bases, with 5 bases of the junction left unmatched. The CDR3 sequence is CASSHGQVQETQYF. CDR3 in DNA: TGCGCCAGCAGCCACGGACAGGTTCAAGAGACCCAGTACTTC.

At least ten counts were recorded for this clonotype. This beta chain is an off-target read within a library intended for alpha chains, so its frequency means little. The rearrangement joins TRBV5-1 to TRBJ2-5, with 10 bases fitting TRBD2. After removal of 0 bases from V and 5 bases from J, the junction contained 7 bases not matched to a gene. The CDR3 runs to 16 residues. Germline V gene sequence: CDR1 SGHRS, CDR2 YFSETQ. The CDR3 nucleotides read TGCGCCAGCAGCTTGGGTTCGAGCGGGAGGGATGAGACCCAGTACTTC. It encodes CASSLGSSGRDETQYF.

By share, this clonotype counts as medium-sized. A library prepared for alpha chains yielded this beta chain as an off-target read; its size is of little meaning. This chain links TRBV11-2 with TRBJ1-2, with no clear D. Trimming stripped 5 bases from V and 8 bases from J, with 15 bases between. Germline V lookup: CDR1 SGHAT, CDR2 FQNNGV. CDR3 size: 13 residues. The CDR3 is CASSPHHSGGYTF. The CDR3 DNA follows: TGTGCCAGCAGCCCCCATCACAGTGGCGGCTACACCTTC.

Many counts were recorded for this clonotype. The library was prepared for alpha chains; this beta chain is a stray read, so its frequency means little. The CDR3 here is CASSSHGQAEAYGYTF. The CDR3 nucleotides are TGTGCCAGCAGTTCCCACGGACAGGCCGAGGCGTATGGCTACACCTTC. The chain carries TRBV6-2 or TRBV6-3 and TRBJ1-2; 7 bases agree with TRBD1. Looked up from germline, CDR1 is MNHEY and CDR2 is SVGEGT. This CDR3 spans 16 amino acids. With V trimmed by 4 bases and J by 5 bases, 13 bases remained unmatched.

This clonotype was counted ten times or more. Since it is a stray read in a library aimed at alpha chains, this beta chain has a size that is not meaningful. The V gene is TRBV6-1, the J gene TRBJ2-7, with D perhaps TRBD1 (6 bases). Trimming cost V 7 bases and J 0 bases, with 7 bases left between them. The length of the CDR3 is 12 residues. Germline CDR1 is MNHNS and CDR2 is SASEGT. The CDR3, as DNA: TGTGCCAGCAAGGACAGCTCCTACGAGCAGTACTTC. Translation gives CASKDSSYEQYF.

This clonotype turned up a few times. Because the library targeted alpha chains, this beta chain is an off-target read whose size means little. The chain combines TRBV29-1 with TRBJ2-3, with D perhaps assigned TRBD1 or TRBD2 (5 bases each). This CDR3 comprises 11 residues. Trimming took 5 bases from V and 14 from J, leaving 17 bases between them. Germline CDR1 and CDR2: SQVTM and ANQGSEA. CDR3 sequence: CSVYDSPRGYF. The CDR3 nucleotides read TGCAGCGTTTACGACAGCCCGAGGGGGTATTTT.

By share, this clonotype counts as medium-sized (0.01 to 0.1%). This beta chain turned up in a library designed for alpha chains; as an off-target read, its abundance says little. Here the CDR3 reads CASSLLGQETQYF. DNA for the CDR3: TGCGCCAGCAGCTTGTTGGGGCAAGAGACCCAGTACTTC. The chain joins TRBV5-1 to TRBJ2-5, with D unclear. CDR1 SGHRS and CDR2 YFSETQ come from the germline V gene. The V end was cut by 1 base, the J end by 2 bases, with 6 bases between. The CDR3 is made up of 13 amino acids.

Within the sample, this clonotype is medium-sized. The library was prepared for alpha chains; this beta chain is a stray read, so its frequency means little. The chain carries TRBV6-6 and TRBJ2-7, with TRBD2 identical over 10 bases. V trimming: 3 bases; J trimming: 6 bases; junction bases outside the gene matches: 8. CDR1 and CDR2 from the germline V gene are MNHNY and SVGAGI (reference sequence). This CDR3 has 15 amino acids. For the CDR3, the DNA is TGTGCCAGCAGTTATCTGTCTAGCGGGAGTGGCGAGCAGTACTTC. Its translation: CASSYLSSGSGEQYF.

By frequency in the sample, this clonotype is medium-sized. Since the library was made to target alpha chains, this beta chain is a stray read and its abundance is not meaningful. This rearrangement joins TRBV9 to TRBJ2-3; no clear D. Trimming shortened V by 6 bases and J by 0 bases, and 11 bases separated the two germline ends. Germline lookup yields CDR1 SGDLS and CDR2 YYNGEE. The CDR3 is made up of 14 amino acids. CDR3 coding DNA: TGTGCCAGCACCCCGGTTAGCAGCACAGATACGCAGTATTTT. Protein sequence: CASTPVSSTDTQYF.

A word on this clonotype: This beta chain slipped into a library made for alpha chains as a stray read, so its size is not meaningful. The rearrangement links TRBV20-1 to TRBJ2-1; 12 nucleotides line up with TRBD2. Germline loops: CDR1 DFQATT, CDR2 SNEGSKA (reference sequence). Germline trimming cut 2 bases from V and 6 bases from J; bases unmatched to any gene: 11. The CDR3 covers 17 residues. In nucleotides, the CDR3 is TGCAGTGCTAGAAGTCTAGCGGGAGGGTCCCCCCTCAATGAGCAGTTCTTC. This gives the protein CSARSLAGGSPLNEQFF.

This clonotype is judged medium-sized. This beta chain was picked up by a library intended for alpha chains and is off target, so its count carries little meaning. The genes are TRBV7-9 and TRBJ2-5, with 9 positions matching TRBD1. This CDR3 is 13 amino acids long. Per germline, CDR1 SEHNR and CDR2 FQNEAQ (reference sequence). Germline trimming cut 5 bases from V and 5 bases from J; bases unmatched to any gene: 3. This CDR3 reads CASSRGQGETQYF. CDR3 coding DNA: TGTGCCAGCAGCCGCGGACAGGGGGAGACCCAGTACTTC.

The table lists this clonotype with a few counts. A library prepared for alpha chains yielded this beta chain as an off-target read; its size is of little meaning. J is TRBJ2-2 and V is TRBV5-1; 12 positions agree with TRBD1. Germline CDR1 reads SGHRS; CDR2 reads YFSETQ. This CDR3 has 18 amino acids. The J segment lost 1 base and the V segment lost 4 bases, leaving 8 bases of the junction unmatched. For the CDR3, the DNA is TGCGCCAGCAGCAACAAGGGACAGGGGGCTTTGAACACCGGGGAGCTGTTTTTT. Protein product: CASSNKGQGALNTGELFF.

This clonotype came up many times. In a library made to pick up alpha chains, this beta chain is a stray read with a size that means little. Here the CDR3 reads CASTYGGLLQETQYF. The CDR3 nucleotides read TGTGCCAGCACCTACGGGGGACTCCTCCAAGAGACCCAGTACTTC. This sequence joins TRBV2 and TRBJ2-5, with a tentative D call TRBD2 (6 bases). Trimming took 7 bases from V and 1 from J, leaving 16 bases between them. There are 15 residues in the CDR3. Germline V gives CDR1 SNHLY, CDR2 FYNNEI.

This clonotype was recorded many times. This beta chain was picked up by a library intended for alpha chains and is off target, so its count carries little meaning. DNA of the CDR3: TGTGCCAGCACTAAAAGGTTCTGGGAACGAACACCTGAAGCTTTCTTT. This sequence encodes CASTKRFWERTPEAFF. The V and J genes are TRBV6-1 and TRBJ1-1; D ambiguous. Between the trimmed V and J ends, which lost 7 bases and 6 bases, there was a span of 24 bases. CDR1 is MNHNS and CDR2 is SASEGT in the germline V gene. The CDR3 totals 16 residues.

This clonotype is categorized as medium-sized (0.01 to 0.1%). This beta chain was picked up by a library intended for alpha chains and is off target, so its count carries little meaning. CDR3 region: CASSVDGYSNQPQHF. CDR3 sequence (DNA): TGTGCCAGCAGCGTAGACGGCTATAGCAATCAGCCCCAGCATTTT. The chain is built from TRBV9 and TRBJ1-5; no firm D call. The CDR3 spans 15 residues. Deletions cut 0 bases from V and 0 bases from J, with 7 bases between. Germline values: CDR1 SGDLS, CDR2 YYNGEE.

This clonotype occurred many times. In a library made to pick up alpha chains, this beta chain is a stray read with a size that means little. V gene TRBV29-1 combines with J gene TRBJ2-1; a weak D match, TRBD2 (6 bases). The germline V and J ends were trimmed by 7 bases and 4 bases, with 14 bases remaining between them. The CDR3 covers 13 residues. CDR1 and CDR2 from the germline V gene are SQVTM and ANQGSEA. As DNA, the CDR3 is TGCAGCGGCCGGGACTTTTTATACAATGAGCAGTTCTTC. This translates into CSGRDFLYNEQFF.

This clonotype ranks as medium-sized. Little can be read into the size of this beta chain, an off-target read in a library designed for alpha chains. The chain links TRBV27 to TRBJ2-1, with a weak D call TRBD2 (6 bases). The germline V gene has CDR1 MNHEY and CDR2 SMNVEV (reference sequence). V lost 7 bases and J lost 7, with 17 bases in between. The CDR3 has 14 amino acids. The CDR3 DNA reads as TGTGCCAGCATGTGGGGTAGCGGAGGGAATGAGCAGTTCTTC. It specifies CASMWGSGGNEQFF.

As concerns this clonotype: This beta chain is a stray read from a library made for alpha chains; its abundance is not meaningful. The V call is TRBV14, the J call TRBJ1-2; 7 positions agree with TRBD1. CDR3 length: 13 residues. CDR1 is SGHDN and CDR2 is FVKESK in the germline V gene. V lost 1 base and J lost 7; bases outside the gene matches: 3. CDR3 amino acids: CASSQVTGVGYTF. DNA of the CDR3: TGTGCCAGCAGCCAAGTAACAGGGGTTGGCTACACCTTC.

The table lists this clonotype with many counts. Within a library made for alpha chains, this beta chain is off target, and its count is uninformative. This rearrangement joins TRBV12-3 or TRBV12-4 to TRBJ2-5; the D is unclear. Trimming removed 6 bases at V and 2 bases at J, with 7 bases between. This CDR3 spans 12 amino acids. The CDR3 DNA sequence: TGTGCCAGCAGGCCTGAGCAAGAGACCCAGTACTTC. Translated: CASRPEQETQYF.

This clonotype was seen ten or more times. This beta chain is an unintended read in a library built for alpha chains; its size means little. The gene calls are TRBV2 and TRBJ2-3, with 8 bases lining up with TRBD1. CDR1 SNHLY and CDR2 FYNNEI come from the germline V gene. This CDR3 is 14 amino acids long. The ends lost 8 bases at V and 6 bases at J; junction bases unmatched: 10. The CDR3 nucleotides are TGTGCCAGCTTCCAGGACAGGGAATCTGATACGCAGTATTTT. As protein: CASFQDRESDTQYF.

By frequency in the sample, this clonotype is medium-sized. Because this beta chain is a stray read in a library intended to capture alpha chains, its abundance should not be given much weight. CDR3 DNA: TGTGCCAGCAGACCTACTCGACAGGGGATGCGCTATGGCTACACCTTC. Its protein is CASRPTRQGMRYGYTF. The chain carries TRBV6-7 and TRBJ1-2; 8 bases map to TRBD1. TRBV6-7 is flagged as an ORF with uncertain function. The junction had 13 bases not matched to a gene; V was cut back by 6 bases and J by 4 bases. This CDR3 is 16 amino acids long.

This clonotype is medium-sized (0.01 to 0.1%). A library made for alpha chains picked up this beta chain off target, so its size means little. The V call is TRBV7-9, the J call TRBJ1-4, with TRBD1 as a possible D gene (6 bases). The CDR3 contains 16 residues. Looked up from germline, CDR1 is SEHNR and CDR2 is FQNEAQ (reference sequence). V was pared by 5 bases and J by 4 bases, with 17 bases between. The DNA for the CDR3 is TGTGCCAGCAGCATTTCAAGGGGGTTGGATAATGAAAAACTGTTTTTT. Its translation: CASSISRGLDNEKLFF.

This clonotype was recorded at least ten times. A library made for alpha chains picked up this beta chain off target, so its size means little. The chain couples TRBV6-1 to TRBJ1-1; the D gene is possibly TRBD1 (5 bases). This CDR3 contains 12 residues. V was trimmed by 6 bases and J by 4 bases, leaving 9 bases between them. Germline V CDR1 and CDR2: MNHNS, SASEGT. The CDR3 region has the DNA TGTGCCAGCAGACCAGGGCCCACTGAAGCTTTCTTT. Translating it yields CASRPGPTEAFF.

Sample share makes this clonotype medium-sized. A library prepared for alpha chains yielded this beta chain as an off-target read; its size is of little meaning. V usage is TRBV28 and J usage is TRBJ2-6, with 7 bases identical to TRBD1. This CDR3 region has 17 residues. The germline CDR1 and CDR2 sequences are MDHEN and SYDVKM. J was trimmed by 3 bases and V by 5 bases; bases with no gene match: 10. The CDR3 sequence: CASSLDRAMDGANVLTF. The DNA for the CDR3 is TGTGCCAGCAGTCTTGACAGGGCAATGGATGGGGCCAACGTCCTGACTTTC.

This clonotype came up many times. This beta chain is a stray sequence in a library constructed for alpha chains; its clone size is not meaningful. The rearrangement links TRBV24-1 to TRBJ2-5; the D gene is possibly TRBD2 (6 bases). The CDR3 runs 13 residues. From germline, CDR1 is KGHDR and CDR2 SFDVKD. The V end lost 4 bases, the J end lost 10 bases, and 15 bases lay between the germline ends. CDR3 in amino acids: CATSDQRAVDQYF. CDR3 DNA sequence: TGTGCCACCAGTGACCAGCGGGCTGTGGACCAGTACTTC.

This clonotype was observed many times. In a library made to pick up alpha chains, this beta chain is a stray read with a size that means little. The chain has TRBV4-1 and TRBJ2-3; D is perhaps TRBD1 (6 bases). With 0 bases removed from V and 7 bases from J, the gap between germline ends came to 17 bases. The CDR3 contains 16 residues. Germline CDR1 MGHRA, CDR2 YSYEKL. Here the CDR3 DNA reads TGCGCCAGCAGCCAAGATAGGTCAGGGGCGGTATATACGCAGTATTTT. Its protein product is CASSQDRSGAVYTQYF.